This section outlines one TCR beta chain sequence together with its context. Its specificity is unknown. This entry comes from a study of shared clonotypes between healthy human individuals. For every subset, genomic DNA was evenly distributed across several immunoSEQ plates. Here immunoSEQ multiplex PCR was the method, and the copy in TCRdb shows in-frame clones only, minus some. Of approximately 2,200,000 clones in the sample, roughly 91% were seen once. The study's findings and limits: Despite large depth, rarefaction showed incomplete sorted-subset sequencing. Clonotype sharing among donors was expected to depend on sequencing depth.

CD45RO-negative, CCR7-positively selected cells formed the naive CD8 fraction, excluding terminally differentiated effector memory CD45RA+ cells. The TCR was taken from a man between 18 and 29 years old in good health. Some clones in this sample may be carry-over from other donors' samples. Sample: naive CD8+ T cells from PBMCs.

The CDR3 coding sequence is TGTGCCAGCAGCGTAGCTGGGACAGCCTACTATGGCTACACCTTC. Its translation: CASSVAGTAYYGYTF. The rearrangement links TRBV9 to TRBJ1-2, with TRBD1 identical over 7 bases. Germline V gene data show CDR1 as SGDLS and CDR2 as YYNGEE. V gave up 0 bases and J gave up 3 bases; unmatched junction bases: 5. This CDR3 region has 15 residues.